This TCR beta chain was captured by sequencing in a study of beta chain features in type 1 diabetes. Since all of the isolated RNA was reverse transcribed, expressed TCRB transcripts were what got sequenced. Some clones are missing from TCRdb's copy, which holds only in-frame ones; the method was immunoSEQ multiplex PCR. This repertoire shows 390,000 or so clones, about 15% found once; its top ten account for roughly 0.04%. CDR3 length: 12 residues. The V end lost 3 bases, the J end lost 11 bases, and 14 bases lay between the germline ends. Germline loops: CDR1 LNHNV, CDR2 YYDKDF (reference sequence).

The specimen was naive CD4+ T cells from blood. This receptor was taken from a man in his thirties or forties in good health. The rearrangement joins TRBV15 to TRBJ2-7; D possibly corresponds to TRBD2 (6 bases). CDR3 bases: TGTGCCACCAGCAGCGGGACTGCCTTTAAGTACGTC. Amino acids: CATSSGTAFKYV.